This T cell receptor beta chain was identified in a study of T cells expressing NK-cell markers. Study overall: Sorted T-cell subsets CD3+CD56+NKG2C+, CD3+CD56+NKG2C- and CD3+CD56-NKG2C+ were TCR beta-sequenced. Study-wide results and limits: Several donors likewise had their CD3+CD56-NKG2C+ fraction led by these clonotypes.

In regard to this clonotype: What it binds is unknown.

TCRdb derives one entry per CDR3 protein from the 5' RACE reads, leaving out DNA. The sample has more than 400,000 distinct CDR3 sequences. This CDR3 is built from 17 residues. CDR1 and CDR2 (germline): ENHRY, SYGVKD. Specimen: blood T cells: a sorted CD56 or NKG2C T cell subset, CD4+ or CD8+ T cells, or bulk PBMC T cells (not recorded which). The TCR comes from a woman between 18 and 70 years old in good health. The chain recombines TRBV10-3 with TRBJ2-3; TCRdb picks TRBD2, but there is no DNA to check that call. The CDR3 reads CAITPEALAGDADTQYF.